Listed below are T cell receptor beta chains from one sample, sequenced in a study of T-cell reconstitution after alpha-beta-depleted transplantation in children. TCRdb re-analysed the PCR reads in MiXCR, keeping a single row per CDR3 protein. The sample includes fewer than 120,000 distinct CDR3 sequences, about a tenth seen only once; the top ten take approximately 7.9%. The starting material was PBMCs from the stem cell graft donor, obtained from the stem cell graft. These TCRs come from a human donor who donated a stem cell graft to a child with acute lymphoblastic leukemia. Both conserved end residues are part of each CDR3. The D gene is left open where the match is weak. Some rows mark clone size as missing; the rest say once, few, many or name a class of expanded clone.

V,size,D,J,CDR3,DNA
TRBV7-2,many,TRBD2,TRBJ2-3,CASTPSGAFTDTQYF,TGTGCCAGCACCCCTAGCGGGGCTTTCACAGATACGCAGTATTTT
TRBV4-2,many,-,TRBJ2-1,CASSPFRSFYNEQFF,TGTGCCAGCAGCCCCTTCCGGAGCTTCTACAATGAGCAGTTCTTC
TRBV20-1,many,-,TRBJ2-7,CSGGANSYEQYF,TGCAGTGGCGGGGCCAACTCCTACGAGCAGTACTTC
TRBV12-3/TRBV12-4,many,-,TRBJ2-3,CASSLSTGSTDTQYF,TGTGCCAGCAGTTTATCAACTGGGAGCACAGATACGCAGTATTTT
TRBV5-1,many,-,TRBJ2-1,CASSLEGVNNEQFF,TGCGCCAGCAGCTTGGAGGGCGTTAACAATGAGCAGTTCTTC
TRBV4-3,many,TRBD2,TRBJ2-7,CASSQELAGMGEQYF,TGCGCCAGCAGCCAAGAACTAGCGGGAATGGGCGAGCAGTACTTC
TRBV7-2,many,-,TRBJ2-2,CASSQRWAGSTGELFF,TGTGCCAGCAGCCAACGGTGGGCAGGGAGTACCGGGGAGCTGTTTTTT
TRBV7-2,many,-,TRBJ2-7,CASSATGSYEQYF,TGTGCCAGCAGCGCGACAGGTTCCTACGAGCAGTACTTC
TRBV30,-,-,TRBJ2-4,CAWSTTRLPSAKNIQYF,TGTGCCTGGAGTACTACCCGACTCCCCTCAGCCAAAAACATTCAGTACTTC
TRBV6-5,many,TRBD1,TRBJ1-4,CASRRQGGGEKLFF,TGTGCCAGCAGACGACAGGGAGGGGGTGAAAAACTGTTTTTT
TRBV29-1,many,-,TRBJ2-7,CSVVGWGDLQYEQYF,TGCAGCGTTGTGGGTTGGGGAGACCTACAGTACGAGCAGTACTTC